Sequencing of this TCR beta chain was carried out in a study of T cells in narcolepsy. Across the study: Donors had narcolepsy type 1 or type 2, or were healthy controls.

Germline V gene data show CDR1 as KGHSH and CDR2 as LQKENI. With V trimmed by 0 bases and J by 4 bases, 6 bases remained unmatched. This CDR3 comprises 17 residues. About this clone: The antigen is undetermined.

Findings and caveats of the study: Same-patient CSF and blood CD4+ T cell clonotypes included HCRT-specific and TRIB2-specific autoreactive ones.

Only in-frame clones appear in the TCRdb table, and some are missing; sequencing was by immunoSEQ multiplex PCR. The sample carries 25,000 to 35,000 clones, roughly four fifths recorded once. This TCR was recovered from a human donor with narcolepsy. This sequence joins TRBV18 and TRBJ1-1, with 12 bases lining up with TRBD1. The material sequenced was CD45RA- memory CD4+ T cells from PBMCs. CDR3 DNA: TGTGCCAGCTCACCACCGGGACAGGGGGCATCGGGCACTGAAGCTTTCTTT. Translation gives CASSPPGQGASGTEAFF. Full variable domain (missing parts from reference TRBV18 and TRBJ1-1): NAGVMQNPRHLVRRRGQEARLRCSPMKGHSHVYWYRQLPEEGLKFMVYLQKENIIDESGMPKERFSAEFPKEGPSILRIQQVVRGDSAAYFCASSPPGQGASGTEAFFGQGTRLTVV.